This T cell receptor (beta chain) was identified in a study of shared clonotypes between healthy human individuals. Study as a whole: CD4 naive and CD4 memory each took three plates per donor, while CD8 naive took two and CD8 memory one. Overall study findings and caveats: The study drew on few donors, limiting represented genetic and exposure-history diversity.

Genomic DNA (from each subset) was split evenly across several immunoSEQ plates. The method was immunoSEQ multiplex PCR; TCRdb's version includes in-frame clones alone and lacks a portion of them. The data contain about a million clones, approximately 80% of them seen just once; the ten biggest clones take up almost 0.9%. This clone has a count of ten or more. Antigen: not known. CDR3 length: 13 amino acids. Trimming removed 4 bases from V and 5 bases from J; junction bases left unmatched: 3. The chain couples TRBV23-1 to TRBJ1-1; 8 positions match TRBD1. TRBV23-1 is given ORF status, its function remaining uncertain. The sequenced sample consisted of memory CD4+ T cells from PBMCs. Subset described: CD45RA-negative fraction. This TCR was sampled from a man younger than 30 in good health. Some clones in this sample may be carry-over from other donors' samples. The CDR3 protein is CASSPHRGTEAFF. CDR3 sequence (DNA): TGCGCCAGCAGTCCCCACAGGGGGACTGAAGCTTTCTTT.